This is a list of T cell receptor beta chains from one sample in a study of early T cells in non-severe SARS-CoV-2 infection. TCRdb reprocessed the 5' RACE reads with MiXCR, giving one entry per CDR3 protein. This sample carries 45,000 to 55,000 distinct CDR3 sequences, 6% to 7% of them seen once, and the ten largest clones take approximately 4.1%. Sequenced sample: whole blood. Receptors were obtained from an adult who was a healthcare worker with PCR-confirmed SARS-CoV-2 infection or an uninfected control (not recorded which). The CDR3 runs from the conserved cysteine through the conserved F or W. Each record gives: V gene, D gene, J gene, clone size, CDR3 protein, CDR3 DNA. The D gene is left open where the match is weak. The size field is filled for only some rows; it gives once, few, many or a size class.

>TRBV27|.|TRBJ2-2|.
CASRGWGVETGELFF
TGTGCCAGCAGGGGCTGGGGGGTAGAGACCGGGGAGCTGTTTTTT
>TRBV10-3|.|TRBJ2-3|few
CAIMSTDTQYF
TGTGCCATCATGAGCACAGATACGCAGTATTTT
>TRBV24-1|.|TRBJ1-5|few
CATSDGRLINQPQHF
TGTGCCACCAGTGATGGGAGACTTATCAATCAGCCCCAGCATTTT
>TRBV10-2|.|TRBJ1-1|few
CASSSHTEAFF
TGCGCCAGCAGCTCACACACTGAAGCTTTCTTT
>TRBV5-1|TRBD2|TRBJ2-5|many
CASSLSGGDLKTQYF
TGCGCCAGCAGCCTAAGCGGGGGGGATCTAAAGACCCAGTACTTC
>TRBV6-5|TRBD1|TRBJ1-1|many
CASSPGQGMNTEAFF
TGTGCCAGCAGCCCCGGACAGGGGATGAACACTGAAGCTTTCTTT
>TRBV21-1|.|TRBJ2-7|many
CASSDDRASYEQYF
TGTGCCAGCAGCGACGACAGGGCCTCCTACGAGCAGTACTTC
>TRBV11-3|TRBD1|TRBJ1-2|many
CASSRDRGRYGYTF
TGTGCCAGCAGCAGGGACAGGGGAAGATATGGCTACACCTTC
>TRBV11-2|TRBD1|TRBJ1-2|.
CASSSLTPRGDGYTF
TGTGCCAGCAGCTCCCTCACCCCCAGGGGGGATGGCTACACCTTC
>TRBV29-1|.|TRBJ2-1|.
CSVRTYNEQFF
TGCAGCGTTAGGACGTACAATGAGCAGTTCTTC
>TRBV7-2|TRBD2|TRBJ2-7|.
CASSLGAGGDEQYF
TGTGCCAGCAGCTTAGGAGCGGGGGGCGACGAGCAGTACTTC
>TRBV11-2|.|TRBJ2-1|few
CASSLGSEDEQFF
TGTGCCAGCAGCTTAGGGTCTGAGGATGAGCAGTTCTTC
>TRBV9|.|TRBJ1-5|many
CASSAWDKDQPQHF
TGTGCCAGCAGCGCCTGGGACAAGGATCAGCCCCAGCATTTT
>TRBV3-1|.|TRBJ2-6|few
CASSQEPSRLGANVLTF
TGTGCCAGCAGCCAAGAGCCTAGCCGTCTGGGGGCCAACGTCCTGACTTTC
>TRBV6-2/TRBV6-3|TRBD1|TRBJ1-1|few
CASSPTGPDTEAFF
TGTGCCAGCAGTCCGACAGGGCCAGACACTGAAGCTTTCTTT
>TRBV7-9|.|TRBJ1-1|many
CASSFNRGSAFF
TGTGCCAGCAGTTTCAACAGAGGCTCAGCTTTCTTT
>TRBV29-1|TRBD1|TRBJ1-2|.
CSVDTVDRAHYGYTF
TGCAGCGTTGATACCGTTGACAGGGCCCACTATGGCTACACCTTC
>TRBV4-3|.|TRBJ1-1|many
CASSLATDYEAFF
TGCGCCAGCAGCCTTGCAACCGACTATGAAGCTTTCTTT
>TRBV6-2/TRBV6-3|.|TRBJ2-3|few
CASSKSRRRLSTDTQYF
TGTGCCAGCAGTAAGTCCCGACGTCGGCTTAGCACAGATACGCAGTATTTT
>TRBV24-1|TRBD1|TRBJ2-1|many
CATSDTGGAVNEQFF
TGTGCCACCAGTGATACAGGGGGCGCGGTGAATGAGCAGTTCTTC
>TRBV28|TRBD1|TRBJ2-7|many
CASSLIRDRGGEQYF
TGTGCCAGCAGTCTGATCCGGGACAGGGGAGGGGAGCAGTACTTC
>TRBV18|.|TRBJ1-1|many
CASSQVLNTEAFF
TGTGCCAGCTCACAGGTTCTGAACACTGAAGCTTTCTTT
>TRBV6-2/TRBV6-3|TRBD2|TRBJ2-7|many
CASSYRPSRTSGGTSYEQYF
TGTGCCAGCAGTTACCGTCCCTCTAGGACTAGCGGGGGCACATCCTACGAGCAGTACTTC
>TRBV29-1|.|TRBJ2-3|many
CSDGTTSTDTQYF
TGCAGCGACGGGACAACTAGCACAGATACGCAGTATTTT
>TRBV7-6|.|TRBJ2-2|many
CASSLLRQGSSGELFF
TGTGCCAGCAGCCTTCTACGCCAGGGTTCCTCCGGGGAGCTGTTTTTT
>TRBV6-2/TRBV6-3|TRBD1|TRBJ1-1|few
CASSRPGQGGIHFF
TGTGCCAGCAGTAGGCCGGGACAGGGAGGTATCCATTTCTTT
>TRBV11-2|.|TRBJ1-1|many
CASSLGGQLEAFF
TGTGCCAGCAGCTTAGGAGGACAGCTTGAAGCTTTCTTT